This T cell receptor (beta chain) was captured by sequencing in a study of cytomegalovirus exposure and HLA in healthy donors. Whole-study findings and limits: For most TCR beta V segments, an earlier analysis put the productive rate at about 87% or about 30% of the time. Generally TCR sequences proved uncommon, though certain public TCRs appeared in numerous donors.

Primers for the PCR totalled 60 Vbeta and 13 Jbeta. Libraries were prepared by immunoSEQ multiplex PCR; TCRdb keeps only in-frame clonotypes and omits some of them. The sample records 120,000 to 150,000 clones, more than 70% being singletons. V shed 0 bases and J shed 0 bases, with 9 bases lying between them. CDR3 length: 16 amino acids. Germline CDR1 and CDR2: LGHNA and YSLEER. In the case of this clone: Antigen unknown.

V usage is TRBV4-3 and J usage is TRBJ1-5; no reliable D call. The origin of this receptor is a man in his forties in good health and CMV-seronegative. Specimen: PBMCs. CDR3 nucleotide sequence: TGCGCCAGCAGCCAAGATGGTAGCTATAGCAATCAGCCCCAGCATTTT. It is translated as CASSQDGSYSNQPQHF.